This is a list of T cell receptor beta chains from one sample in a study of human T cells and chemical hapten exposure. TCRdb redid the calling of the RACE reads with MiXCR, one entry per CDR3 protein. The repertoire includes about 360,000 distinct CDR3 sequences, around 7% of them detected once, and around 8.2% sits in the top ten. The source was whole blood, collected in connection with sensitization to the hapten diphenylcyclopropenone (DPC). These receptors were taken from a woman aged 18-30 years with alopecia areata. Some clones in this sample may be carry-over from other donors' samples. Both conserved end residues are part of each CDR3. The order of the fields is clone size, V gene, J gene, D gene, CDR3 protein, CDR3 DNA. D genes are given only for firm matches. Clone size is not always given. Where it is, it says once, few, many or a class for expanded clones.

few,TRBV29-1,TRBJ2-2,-,CSVETLENTGELFF,TGCAGCGTTGAAACGCTAGAGAACACCGGGGAGCTGTTTTTT
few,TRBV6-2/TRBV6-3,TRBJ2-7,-,CASSYSPAIYEQYF,TGTGCCAGCAGTTACTCGCCCGCCATCTACGAGCAGTACTTC
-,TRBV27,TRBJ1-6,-,CASSRLDSPLHF,TGTGCCAGCAGTCGTCTCGATTCACCCCTCCACTTT
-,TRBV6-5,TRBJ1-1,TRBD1,CASTDRVSEAFF,TGTGCCAGCACCGACAGGGTGAGTGAAGCTTTCTTT
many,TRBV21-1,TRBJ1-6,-,CASSQNSYNSPLHF,TGTGCCAGCAGCCAAAACTCCTATAATTCACCCCTCCACTTT
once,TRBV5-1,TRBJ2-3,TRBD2,CASSPTGLAGEGADTQYF,TGCGCCAGCAGCCCAACGGGACTAGCGGGGGAGGGCGCGGATACGCAGTATTTT
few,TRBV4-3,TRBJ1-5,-,CASSQSHGNQPQHF,TGCGCCAGCAGCCAGAGTCATGGCAATCAGCCCCAGCATTTT
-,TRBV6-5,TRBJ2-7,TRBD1,CASNRRDSYEQYF,TGTGCCAGCAACCGAAGGGACAGCTACGAGCAGTACTTC
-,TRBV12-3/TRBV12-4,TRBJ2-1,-,CASSQLVPSSYNEQFF,TGTGCCAGCAGCCAACTAGTCCCTAGCTCCTACAATGAGCAGTTCTTC
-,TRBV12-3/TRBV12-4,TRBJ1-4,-,CASSNGRGSTKLFF,TGTGCCAGCAGCAACGGCCGGGGATCCACAAAACTGTTTTTT
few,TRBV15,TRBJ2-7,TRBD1,CATTKDRGGYEQYF,TGTGCCACCACCAAAGACAGGGGTGGCTACGAGCAGTACTTC
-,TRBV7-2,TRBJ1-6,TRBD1,CASSSWTGGNSPLHF,TGTGCCAGCAGCTCCTGGACAGGGGGCAATTCACCCCTCCACTTT
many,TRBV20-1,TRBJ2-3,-,CSATPHRGTDTQYF,TGCAGTGCTACCCCTCACCGGGGTACAGATACGCAGTATTTT
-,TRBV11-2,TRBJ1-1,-,CASSLVTVGEAFF,TGTGCCAGCAGCTTAGTGACGGTGGGTGAAGCTTTCTTT
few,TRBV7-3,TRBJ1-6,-,CASSLSPSYNSPLHF,TGTGCCAGCAGCTTAAGCCCCAGTTATAATTCACCCCTCCACTTT
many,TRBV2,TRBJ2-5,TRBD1,CASGQGRETQYF,TGTGCCAGCGGACAGGGTAGGGAGACCCAGTACTTC
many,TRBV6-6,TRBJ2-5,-,CASSYLAGGETQYF,TGTGCCAGCAGTTACCTCGCAGGGGGGGAGACCCAGTACTTC
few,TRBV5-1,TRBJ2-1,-,CASSLGIGASQFF,TGCGCCAGCAGCTTGGGGATTGGTGCCTCGCAGTTCTTC
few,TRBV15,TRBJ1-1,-,CATSRQPEGNTEAFF,TGTGCCACCAGCCGTCAACCGGAGGGGAACACTGAAGCTTTCTTT
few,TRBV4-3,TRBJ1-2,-,CASSQEGGVGYTF,TGCGCCAGCAGCCAAGAAGGGGGTGTAGGCTACACCTTC
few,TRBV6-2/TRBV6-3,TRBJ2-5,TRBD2,CASSPGTSGVETQYF,TGTGCCAGCAGTCCCGGGACTAGCGGGGTTGAGACCCAGTACTTC
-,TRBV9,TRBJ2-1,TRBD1,CASSLSRGQRDYNEQFF,TGTGCCAGCAGCTTAAGTAGGGGACAGCGAGACTACAATGAGCAGTTCTTC
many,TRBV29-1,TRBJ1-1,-,CSVEITGNTEAFF,TGCAGCGTGGAAATAACAGGGAACACTGAAGCTTTCTTT
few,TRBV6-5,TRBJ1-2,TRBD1,CASSYDGTAYGYTF,TGTGCCAGCAGTTACGATGGGACAGCATATGGCTACACCTTC
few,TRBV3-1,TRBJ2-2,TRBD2,CASSPPGLAGGRWTGELFF,TGTGCCAGCAGCCCACCCGGTCTAGCGGGGGGGCGGTGGACCGGGGAGCTGTTTTTT
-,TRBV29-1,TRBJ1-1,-,CSVARTGPSRAAFF,TGCAGCGTAGCTAGGACCGGGCCCTCGAGGGCCGCTTTCTTT
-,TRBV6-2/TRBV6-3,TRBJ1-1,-,CASSLASAGEAFF,TGTGCCAGCAGCTTGGCCAGCGCGGGTGAAGCTTTCTTT
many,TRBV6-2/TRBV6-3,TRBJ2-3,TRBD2,CASSRAAGGRDTQYF,TGTGCCAGCAGCCGGGCAGCGGGGGGCAGAGATACGCAGTATTTT
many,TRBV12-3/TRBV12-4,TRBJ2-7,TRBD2,CASSLVPRLAASSYEQYF,TGTGCCAGCAGTTTAGTGCCTCGGCTAGCGGCGAGCTCCTACGAGCAGTACTTC
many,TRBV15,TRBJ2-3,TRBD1,CATSPGQGGDTQYF,TGTGCCACCTCGCCCGGACAGGGGGGGGATACGCAGTATTTT
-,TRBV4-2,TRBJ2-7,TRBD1,CASSQRQGYEQYF,TGTGCCAGCAGCCAACGACAGGGGTACGAGCAGTACTTC
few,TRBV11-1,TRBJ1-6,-,CASSLTGIGNSPLHF,TGTGCCAGCAGTCTAACAGGGATCGGCAATTCACCCCTCCACTTT
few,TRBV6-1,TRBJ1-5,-,CASSEVHDSNQPQHF,TGTGCCAGCAGTGAGGTTCATGATAGCAATCAGCCCCAGCATTTT
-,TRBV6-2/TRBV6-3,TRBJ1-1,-,CASSYRGYNTEAFF,TGTGCCAGCAGTTACCGAGGATATAACACTGAAGCTTTCTTT
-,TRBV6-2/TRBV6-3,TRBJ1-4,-,CASSLRRTNEKLFF,TGTGCCAGCAGCCTTCGTCGGACGAATGAAAAACTGTTTTTT
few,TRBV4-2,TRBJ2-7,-,CASSQDRAYEQYF,TGTGCCAGCAGCCAAGACAGAGCCTACGAGCAGTACTTC
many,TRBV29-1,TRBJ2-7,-,CSVESGGYEQYF,TGCAGCGTTGAGTCCGGCGGTTACGAGCAGTACTTC
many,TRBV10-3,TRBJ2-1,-,CAILDPDRNNEQFF,TGTGCTATCCTAGACCCGGACAGAAACAATGAGCAGTTCTTC
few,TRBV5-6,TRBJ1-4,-,CASSLRSPGGDEKLFF,TGTGCCAGCAGCTTACGATCCCCCGGAGGGGATGAAAAACTGTTTTTT
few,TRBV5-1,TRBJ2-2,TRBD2,CASSLSGGNTGELFF,TGCGCCAGCAGCCTTAGCGGGGGGAACACCGGGGAGCTGTTTTTT
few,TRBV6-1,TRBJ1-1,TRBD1,CASSARQGKDTEAFF,TGTGCCAGCAGTGCCCGACAGGGGAAAGACACTGAAGCTTTCTTT
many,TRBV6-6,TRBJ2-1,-,CASSARATDNEQFF,TGTGCCAGCAGTGCCCGGGCCACCGACAATGAGCAGTTCTTC
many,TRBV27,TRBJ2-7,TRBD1,CASRRDRVNEQYF,TGTGCCAGCCGTCGGGACAGGGTCAACGAGCAGTACTTC
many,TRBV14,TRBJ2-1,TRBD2,CASRLRIGLAGDNEQFF,TGTGCCAGCAGGCTCCGCATCGGACTAGCGGGGGACAATGAGCAGTTCTTC
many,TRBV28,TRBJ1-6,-,CATSPGGGSPLHF,TGTGCCACCAGCCCCGGGGGAGGGTCACCCCTCCACTTT
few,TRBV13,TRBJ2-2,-,CASSFQGTVNTGELFF,TGTGCCAGCAGCTTTCAAGGAACAGTGAACACCGGGGAGCTGTTTTTT
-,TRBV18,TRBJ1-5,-,CASSPRAGPNQPQHF,TGTGCCAGCTCACCCAGAGCAGGTCCCAATCAGCCCCAGCATTTT
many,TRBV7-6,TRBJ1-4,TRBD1,CASSRRQGEKLFF,TGTGCCAGCAGCCGACGACAGGGGGAAAAACTGTTTTTT
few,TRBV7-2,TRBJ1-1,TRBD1,CASSLWGQGAAFF,TGTGCCAGCAGCTTATGGGGCCAGGGGGCAGCTTTCTTT